These 31 T cell receptor beta chains were sequenced from one sample in a study of technical replicates of blood from a handful of donors. The table came from immunoSEQ multiplex PCR; TCRdb's copy has only in-frame clones and leaves some out. This table holds 53,000 or so clones, about 86% found once. Sequencing input: PBMCs. The receptors were sampled from a human donor in good health. Some clones in this sample may be carry-over from other donors' samples.

The rearrangement uses TRBV27 and TRBJ2-1, with 11 bases identical to TRBD2. CDR1 MNHEY and CDR2 SMNVEV come from the germline V gene (reference sequence). This CDR3 has 16 amino acids. Germline trimming cut 4 bases from V and 3 bases from J; bases unmatched to any gene: 5. The CDR3 sequence: CASSSVAGGFYNEQFF. In DNA form, the CDR3 reads TGTGCCAGCAGTTCAGTAGCGGGAGGGTTCTACAATGAGCAGTTCTTC.

The CDR3 DNA is TGTGCCAGCAGCGGTAGCGGTGGGGTCGACACCGGGGAGCTGTTTTTT. It is translated as CASSGSGGVDTGELFF. The V gene is TRBV5-4, the J gene TRBJ2-2, with a possible D match to TRBD2 (6 bases). Trimming shortened V by 4 bases and J by 3 bases, and 16 bases separated the two germline ends. CDR3 size: 16 residues. Germline CDR1 and CDR2: SGHNT and YYREEE (reference sequence).

V gene TRBV13 combines with J gene TRBJ2-1; possible D gene TRBD2, 6 bases. The CDR3 totals 15 residues. Trimming pared 5 bases from V and 9 bases from J, leaving 20 bases between. CDR1 PRHDT and CDR2 FYEKMQ come from the germline V gene (reference sequence). The CDR3 DNA sequence: TGTGCCAGCAGCCAAGACAAGACTAGGAGTGTTGAGCAGTTCTTC. It codes for CASSQDKTRSVEQFF. Full variable domain (missing parts from reference TRBV13 and TRBJ2-1): AAGVIQSPRHLIKEKRETATLKCYPIPRHDTVYWYQQGPGQDPQFLISFYEKMQSDKGSIPDRFSAQQFSDYHSELNMSSLELGDSALYFCASSQDKTRSVEQFFGPGTRLTVL.

J is TRBJ2-5 and V is TRBV5-6; TRBD2 matches 15 bases. The junction had 10 bases not matched to a gene; V was cut back by 0 bases and J by 4 bases. Germline V lookup: CDR1 SGHDT, CDR2 YYEEEE. This CDR3 contains 19 residues. CDR3 in amino acids: CASSLEGLAGGPRRETQYF. The CDR3, as DNA: TGTGCCAGCAGCTTGGAAGGACTAGCGGGGGGGCCTCGCCGAGAGACCCAGTACTTC.

The J gene is TRBJ1-4, the V gene TRBV9; no reliable D call. CDR3 length: 15 amino acids. The germline V gene encodes CDR1 SGDLS and CDR2 YYNGEE. Trimming pared 0 bases from V and 3 bases from J, leaving 9 bases between. The CDR3 coding sequence is TGTGCCAGCAGCGTAGCGGGTACCCCTAATGAAAAACTGTTTTTT. Its protein is CASSVAGTPNEKLFF.

V usage is TRBV6-5 and J usage is TRBJ1-5; D is uncertain. Germline V lookup: CDR1 MNHEY, CDR2 SVGAGI. The CDR3 is 13 amino acids. The V end lost 4 bases, the J end lost 2 bases, and 6 bases lay between the germline ends. CDR3 amino acids: CASSSNRNQPQHF. CDR3 bases: TGTGCCAGCAGTTCTAACCGCAATCAGCCCCAGCATTTT.

V gene TRBV18 combines with J gene TRBJ2-1, with D perhaps TRBD2 (5 bases). CDR1 and CDR2 from the germline V gene are KGHSH and LQKENI. V lost 6 bases and J lost 3, with 12 bases in between. This CDR3 is 14 amino acids long. CDR3 in amino acids: CASSRTVDYNEQFF. CDR3 DNA: TGTGCCAGCTCGCGGACTGTTGACTACAATGAGCAGTTCTTC.

This clone was seen a single time. The V and J genes are TRBV4-2 and TRBJ2-5, with D perhaps TRBD2 (6 bases). Germline V gene sequence: CDR1 LGHNA, CDR2 YNFKEQ. V was cut by 0 bases and J by 5 bases, with 16 bases left in between. The CDR3 covers 16 residues. The CDR3 DNA is TGTGCCAGCAGCCAAGATCAGGATGGGGGGAAGGAGACCCAGTACTTC. Encoded protein: CASSQDQDGGKETQYF.

The chain recombines TRBV5-1 with TRBJ2-3, with D tentatively TRBD2 (6 bases). V was cut by 4 bases and J by 0 bases, with 12 bases left in between. There are 15 residues in the CDR3. The germline gives CDR1 SGHRS, CDR2 YFSETQ. In DNA form, the CDR3 reads TGCGCCAGCAGCCCGGGGAGCGGGAGCACAGATACGCAGTATTTT. Amino acid sequence: CASSPGSGSTDTQYF.

CDR3 protein: CASSPTSGRSRGTDTQYF. The DNA for the CDR3 is TGTGCCAGCAGCCCGACTAGCGGGAGGAGTCGTGGAACAGATACGCAGTATTTT. The chain joins TRBV7-8 to TRBJ2-3; TRBD2 matches at 13 bases. The CDR3 spans 18 residues. J was trimmed by 3 bases and V by 5 bases; bases with no gene match: 11. Germline CDR1 reads SGHVS; CDR2 reads FQNEAQ.

The chain is built from TRBV4-3 and TRBJ2-2; 11 nucleotides align to TRBD1. Trimming removed 0 bases from V and 4 bases from J; junction bases left unmatched: 4. CDR3 length equals 17 residues. Germline-derived CDR1 and CDR2 are LGHNA and YSLEER. This CDR3 is CASSQEWTGGGTGELFF. Written as DNA, the CDR3 is TGCGCCAGCAGCCAAGAATGGACAGGGGGCGGCACCGGGGAGCTGTTTTTT.

V gene TRBV15 combines with J gene TRBJ1-5, with D perhaps TRBD1 (5 bases). The germline V gene has CDR1 LNHNV and CDR2 YYDKDF (reference sequence). The CDR3 is 16 residues long. With 1 base removed from V and 3 bases from J, the gap between germline ends came to 13 bases. The CDR3 protein is CATSRAGAGNNQPQHF. The CDR3 nucleotides are TGTGCCACCAGCAGAGCTGGGGCAGGGAACAATCAGCCCCAGCATTTT. Drawing the rest from reference TRBV15 and TRBJ1-5, the complete variable domain is DAMVIQNPRYQVTQFGKPVTLSCSQTLNHNVMYWYQQKSSQAPKLLFHYYDKDFNNEADTPDNFQSRRPNTSFCFLDIRSPGLGDTAMYLCATSRAGAGNNQPQHFGDGTRLSIL.

This chain uses TRBV7-6 with TRBJ2-6; 9 bases align to TRBD1. The junction had 1 base not matched to a gene; V was cut back by 1 base and J by 0 bases. CDR1 is SGHVS and CDR2 is FNYEAQ in the germline V gene. This CDR3 has 17 residues. The CDR3 loop reads CASSLEGQGSGANVLTF. The CDR3 nucleotides read TGTGCCAGCAGCTTAGAGGGACAGGGCTCTGGGGCCAACGTCCTGACTTTC.

The rearrangement links TRBV4-2 to TRBJ2-3, with 8 bases matching TRBD2. From germline, CDR1 is LGHNA and CDR2 YNFKEQ. V dropped 3 bases and J dropped 1; count of bases not matched to a gene: 3. This CDR3 is 15 amino acids long. As DNA, the CDR3 is TGTGCCAGCAGCCAGGTTAGCGGGGGCACAGATACGCAGTATTTT. It translates to CASSQVSGGTDTQYF.

This chain links TRBV7-8 with TRBJ1-4; 9 bases line up with TRBD1. Losses at the gene ends were 5 bases for V and 8 bases for J; bases not matched to a gene: 9. There are 15 residues in the CDR3. Germline V gene sequence: CDR1 SGHVS, CDR2 FQNEAQ. DNA of the CDR3: TGTGCCAGCAGCCGCGAGGGGACAGGGCAGGAAAAACTGTTTTTT. It specifies CASSREGTGQEKLFF. Complete variable domain (other parts from reference TRBV7-8 and TRBJ1-4): GAGVSQSPRYKVAKRGQDVALRCDPISGHVSLFWYQQALGQGPEFLTYFQNEAQLDKSGLPSDRFFAERPEGSVSTLKIQRTQQEDSAVYLCASSREGTGQEKLFFGSGTQLSVL.

The chain uses TRBV5-6 and TRBJ2-2; possible D gene TRBD2, 5 bases. V was cut by 4 bases and J by 1 base, with 8 bases left in between. Germline CDR1 reads SGHDT; CDR2 reads YYEEEE. The CDR3 length is 14 residues. The CDR3, as DNA: TGTGCCAGCAGCCGCGGACTGAACACCGGGGAGCTGTTTTTT. This codes for CASSRGLNTGELFF.

The chain recombines TRBV7-8 with TRBJ2-1, with D tentatively TRBD2 (5 bases). V was shortened by 5 bases and J by 15 bases, with 29 bases between the two germline ends. The germline gives CDR1 SGHVS, CDR2 FQNEAQ. CDR3 length: 16 residues. The CDR3 spells CASSARAGAGPKKPFF. CDR3 DNA: TGTGCCAGCAGCGCCCGGGCGGGTGCCGGACCAAAGAAGCCGTTCTTC. Drawing the rest from reference TRBV7-8 and TRBJ2-1, the complete variable domain is GAGVSQSPRYKVAKRGQDVALRCDPISGHVSLFWYQQALGQGPEFLTYFQNEAQLDKSGLPSDRFFAERPEGSVSTLKIQRTQQEDSAVYLCASSARAGAGPKKPFFGPGTRLTVL.

The rearrangement joins TRBV6-6 to TRBJ1-1; 8 positions agree with TRBD1. The CDR3 has 14 residues. Germline V gene sequence: CDR1 MNHNY, CDR2 SVGAGI (reference sequence). With 5 bases clipped from V and 8 bases from J, the junction kept 10 bases outside the gene matches. CDR3 coding DNA: TGTGCCAGCAGTACGTGGACAGGGCAGGTAGAAGCTTTCTTT. Translated: CASSTWTGQVEAFF.

The chain is built from TRBV6-5 and TRBJ1-2; D unresolved. There are 15 residues in the CDR3. Trimming left V 4 bases short and J 0 bases short, with 12 bases between. The germline V gene encodes CDR1 MNHEY and CDR2 SVGAGI. CDR3 amino acids: CASSSGRGANYGYTF. CDR3 DNA: TGTGCCAGCAGTTCCGGACGGGGAGCTAACTATGGCTACACCTTC.

The rearrangement uses TRBV6-1 and TRBJ2-4, with 7 bases that match TRBD1. In germline, CDR1 is MNHNS, CDR2 SASEGT. There are 12 residues in the CDR3. V shed 5 bases, J shed 7 bases, and the junction held 2 bases outside the gene matches. The CDR3 loop reads CASSRQGNIQYF. DNA of the CDR3: TGTGCCAGCAGTCGACAGGGTAACATTCAGTACTTC.

CDR3 region: CASSLRWRPYEQYF. The CDR3 region has the DNA TGTGCCAGCAGCTTGCGATGGCGGCCCTACGAGCAGTACTTC. This chain uses TRBV5-4 with TRBJ2-7; D remains unclear. Germline CDR1 and CDR2: SGHNT and YYREEE (reference sequence). The V end lost 1 base, the J end lost 2 bases, and 10 bases lay between the germline ends. This CDR3 is built from 14 residues.

V gene TRBV7-2 combines with J gene TRBJ2-7; unclear D gene. The CDR3 consists of 12 residues. Trimming pared 5 bases from V and 7 bases from J, leaving 12 bases between. The germline gives CDR1 SGHTA, CDR2 FQGNSA. The CDR3 nucleotides read TGTGCCAGCAGCCCGCCCAGTCTTGAGCAGTACTTC. Translating gives CASSPPSLEQYF.

J is TRBJ2-7 and V is TRBV7-4, with 10 bases aligning to TRBD1. Per the germline V gene, CDR1 is SGHVT and CDR2 is SQSDAQ. Losses at the gene ends were 7 bases for V and 3 bases for J; bases not matched to a gene: 9. CDR3 length: 15 amino acids. The CDR3 region has the DNA TGTGCCAGCAAATTTATGACAGGGGGCCTCTACGAGCAGTACTTC. Translating it yields CASKFMTGGLYEQYF.

The rearrangement links TRBV4-2 to TRBJ2-7, with 8 bases identical to TRBD1. CDR3 length equals 15 residues. Germline V CDR1 and CDR2: LGHNA, YNFKEQ. The V and J ends lost 4 bases and 2 bases, in that order; junction bases with no gene match: 7. DNA for the CDR3: TGTGCCAGCAGCCCCGGGACAGGCGGACCCTACGAGCAGTACTTC. Amino acid sequence: CASSPGTGGPYEQYF.

This clone turned up a few times. This sequence joins TRBV5-4 and TRBJ1-6; 10 nucleotides line up with TRBD1. This CDR3 is 16 amino acids long. Unmatched junction bases numbered 7, after V lost 0 bases and J lost 10 bases. The germline V gene encodes CDR1 SGHNT and CDR2 YYREEE (reference sequence). This CDR3 is CASSLGTGGVGSPLHF. DNA for the CDR3: TGTGCCAGCAGCTTGGGGACAGGGGGAGTAGGATCACCCCTCCACTTT.

The chain couples TRBV21-1 to TRBJ1-1. TRBV21-1 is described as a pseudogene. The CDR3 totals 15 residues. The CDR3 is CASSNPGFMNTEAFF. The CDR3 DNA follows: TGTGCCAGCAGCAACCCGGGTTTCATGAACACTGAAGCTTTCTTT.

The chain uses TRBV5-4 and TRBJ2-7; a possible D gene is TRBD2 (5 bases). This CDR3 has 15 amino acids. Trimming shortened V by 1 base and J by 1 base, and 12 bases separated the two germline ends. Germline lookup yields CDR1 SGHNT and CDR2 YYREEE (reference sequence). The CDR3 DNA sequence: TGTGCCAGCAGCTTGTACGGGGATTCATCCTACGAGCAGTACTTC. This encodes CASSLYGDSSYEQYF.

The CDR3 spells CASSIRDSGTDTQYF. CDR3 DNA: TGTGCCAGCAGCATCCGGGACTCGGGTACAGATACGCAGTATTTT. The chain employs TRBV6-5 and TRBJ2-3; possibly TRBD2 for D (6 bases). The CDR3 totals 15 residues. Germline loops: CDR1 MNHEY, CDR2 SVGAGI. V shed 6 bases and J shed 3 bases, with 16 bases lying between them.

This clone was detected once. This sequence joins TRBV10-2 and TRBJ1-6; D is ambiguous. This CDR3 is 14 amino acids long. CDR1 is WSHSY, CDR2 SAAADI, per germline. Trimming took off 5 bases at V and 7 bases at J, with 12 bases between the two ends. CDR3 DNA: TGCGCCAGCAGTAACAGTGTTGCGAATTCACCCCTCCACTTT. It specifies CASSNSVANSPLHF.

The chain recombines TRBV5-1 with TRBJ2-3, with TRBD1 as a possible D gene (6 bases). The CDR3 length is 16 residues. V was pared by 4 bases and J by 1 base, with 16 bases between. Germline V gives CDR1 SGHRS, CDR2 YFSETQ. CDR3 region: CASSLPQGYRTDTQYF. The CDR3 DNA reads TGCGCCAGCAGCCTGCCTCAGGGGTATCGCACAGATACGCAGTATTTT.

The rearrangement links TRBV2 to TRBJ2-4; TRBD2 is a possible D gene (5 bases). Germline V gene sequence: CDR1 SNHLY, CDR2 FYNNEI. The CDR3 covers 16 residues. Deletions cut 4 bases from V and 2 bases from J, with 15 bases between. The CDR3 bases are TGTGCCAGCAGTGTGATTGAACTAGTCACCAAAAACATTCAGTACTTC. It codes for CASSVIELVTKNIQYF.